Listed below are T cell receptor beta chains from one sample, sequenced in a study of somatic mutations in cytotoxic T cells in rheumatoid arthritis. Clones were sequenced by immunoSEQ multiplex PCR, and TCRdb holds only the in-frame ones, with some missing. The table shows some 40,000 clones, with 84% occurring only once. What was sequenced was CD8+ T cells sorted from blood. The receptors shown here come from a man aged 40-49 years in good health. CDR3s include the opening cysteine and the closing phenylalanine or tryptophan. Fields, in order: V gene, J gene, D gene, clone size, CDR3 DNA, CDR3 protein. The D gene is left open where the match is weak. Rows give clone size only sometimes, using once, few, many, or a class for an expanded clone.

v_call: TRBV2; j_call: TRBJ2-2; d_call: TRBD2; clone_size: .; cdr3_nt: TGTGCCAGCAGGTTACTAGCGGGAAGGCACACCGGGGAGCTGTTTTTT; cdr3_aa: CASRLLAGRHTGELFF
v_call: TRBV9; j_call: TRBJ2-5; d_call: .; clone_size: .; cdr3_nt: TGTGCCAGCAGCGTAGGAGGGACCCCCCAAGAGACCCAGTACTTC; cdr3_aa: CASSVGGTPQETQYF
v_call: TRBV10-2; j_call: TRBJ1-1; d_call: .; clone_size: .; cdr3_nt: TGCGCCAGCAGTGACTTTTTTTCGATCACTGAAGCTTTCTTT; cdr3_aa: CASSDFFSITEAFF
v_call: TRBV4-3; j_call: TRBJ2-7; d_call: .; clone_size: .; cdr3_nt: TGCGCCAGCAGCCAAGAGGCGAGTACCGGTACCTCCTACGAGCAGTACTTC; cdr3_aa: CASSQEASTGTSYEQYF
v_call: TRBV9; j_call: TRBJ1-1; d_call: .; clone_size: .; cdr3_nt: TGTGCCAGCAGCGTAGACAGCATGAACACTGAAGCTTTCTTT; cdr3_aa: CASSVDSMNTEAFF
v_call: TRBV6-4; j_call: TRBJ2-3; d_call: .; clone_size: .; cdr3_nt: TGTGCCAGCAGTGTTAGAGGAGGGGAAGATACGCAGTATTTT; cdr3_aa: CASSVRGGEDTQYF
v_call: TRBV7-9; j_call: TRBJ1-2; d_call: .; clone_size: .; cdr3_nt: TGTGCCAGCAGCTTAGGGGAGAGCTTGAACTATGGCTACACCTTC; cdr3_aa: CASSLGESLNYGYTF
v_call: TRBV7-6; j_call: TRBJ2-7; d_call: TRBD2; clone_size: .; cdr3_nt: TGTGCCAGCGGGCTAGCGGGAGATTCCTACGAGCAGTACTTC; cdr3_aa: CASGLAGDSYEQYF
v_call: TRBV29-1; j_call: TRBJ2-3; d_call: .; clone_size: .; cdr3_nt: TGCAGCGTCCAGAGACAGGATAACACAGATACGCAGTATTTT; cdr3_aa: CSVQRQDNTDTQYF
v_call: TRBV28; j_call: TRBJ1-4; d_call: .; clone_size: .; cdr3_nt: TGTGCCAGCAGTCGCGGGTTTTTGCAAACTAATGAAAAACTGTTTTTT; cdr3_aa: CASSRGFLQTNEKLFF
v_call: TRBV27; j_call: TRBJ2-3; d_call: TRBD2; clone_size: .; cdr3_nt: TGTGCCAGCGGTTCCCTACCGGGACTAGGCGATACGCAGTATTTT; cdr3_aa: CASGSLPGLGDTQYF
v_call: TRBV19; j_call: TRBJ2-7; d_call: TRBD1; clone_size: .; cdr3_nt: TGTGCCAGCGCTGCGGGACAGGGGACCTACGAGCAGTACTTC; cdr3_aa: CASAAGQGTYEQYF
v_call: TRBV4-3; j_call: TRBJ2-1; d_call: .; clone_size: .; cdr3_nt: TGCGCCAGCAGCCAAGCAGGGGAGCGCAATGAGCAGTTCTTC; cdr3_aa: CASSQAGERNEQFF
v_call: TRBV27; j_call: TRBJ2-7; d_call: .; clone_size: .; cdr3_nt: TGTGCCAGCAGTCAGGCCTTGAGCTCCTACGAGCAGTACTTC; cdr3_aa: CASSQALSSYEQYF
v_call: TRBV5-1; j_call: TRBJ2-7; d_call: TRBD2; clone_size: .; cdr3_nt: TGCGCCAGCAGCTCCGGGACTAGCGGGAGAAGTCTCACCTACGAGCAGTACTTC; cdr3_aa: CASSSGTSGRSLTYEQYF
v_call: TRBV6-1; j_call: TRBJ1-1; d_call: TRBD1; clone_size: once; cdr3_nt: TGTGCCAGCAGTGGGACAGGGAAGGAAGCGGGGGGCACTGAAGCTTTCTTT; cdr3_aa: CASSGTGKEAGGTEAFF
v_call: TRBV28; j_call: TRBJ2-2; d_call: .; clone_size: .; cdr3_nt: TGTGCCAGCAGTCCCATCGGCGTTACCGGGGAGCTGTTTTTT; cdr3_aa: CASSPIGVTGELFF
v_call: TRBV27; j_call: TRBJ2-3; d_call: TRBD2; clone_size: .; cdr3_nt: TGTGCCAGCACGCCTCGACTAGCGGGGTTCACAGATACGCAGTATTTT; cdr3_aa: CASTPRLAGFTDTQYF
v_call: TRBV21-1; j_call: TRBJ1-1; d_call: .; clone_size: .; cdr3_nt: TGTGCCAGCACCCTCCCGGGAGGGGGGGGAGTCACTGAAGCTTTCTTT; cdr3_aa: CASTLPGGGGVTEAFF
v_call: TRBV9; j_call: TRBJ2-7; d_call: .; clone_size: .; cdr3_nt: TGTGCCAGCAGCGTAGCTGGGACTTTCTACGAGCAGTACTTC; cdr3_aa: CASSVAGTFYEQYF
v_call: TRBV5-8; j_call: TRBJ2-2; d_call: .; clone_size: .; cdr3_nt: TGTGCCAGCCTAGAGGGTGCGAACACCGGGGAGCTGTTTTTT; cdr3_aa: CASLEGANTGELFF
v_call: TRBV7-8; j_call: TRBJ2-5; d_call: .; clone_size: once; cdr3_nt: TGTGCCAGCAGCCCACGGGATAGAGGGGAGACCCAGTACTTC; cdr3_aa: CASSPRDRGETQYF
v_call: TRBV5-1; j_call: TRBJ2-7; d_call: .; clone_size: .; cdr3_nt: TGCGCCAGCAGCTTGGGGGGGGAGTCCTCCTACGAGCAGTACTTC; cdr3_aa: CASSLGGESSYEQYF
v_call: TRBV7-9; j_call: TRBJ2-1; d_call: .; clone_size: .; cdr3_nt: TGTGCCAGCAGTTTGTCCAGGGAGCAGTTCTTC; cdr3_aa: CASSLSREQFF
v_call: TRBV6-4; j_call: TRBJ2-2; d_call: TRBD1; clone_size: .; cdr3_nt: TGTGCCAGCAGAGCCAGGGACAGGGAAAACACCGGGGAGCTGTTTTTT; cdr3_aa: CASRARDRENTGELFF
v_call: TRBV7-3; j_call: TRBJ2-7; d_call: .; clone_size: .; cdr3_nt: TGTGCCAGCAGCTTAACTTCGGGGGATGAGCAGTACTTC; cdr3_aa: CASSLTSGDEQYF
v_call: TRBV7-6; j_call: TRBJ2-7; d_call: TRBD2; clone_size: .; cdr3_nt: TGTGCCAGCAGCATTAGCGGGGGGAGCTCCTACGAGCAGTACTTC; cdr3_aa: CASSISGGSSYEQYF
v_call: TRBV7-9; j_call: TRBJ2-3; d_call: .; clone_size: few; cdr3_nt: TGTGCCAGCAATCGAGCTGGCGACGGCGATACGCAGTATTTT; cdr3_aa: CASNRAGDGDTQYF
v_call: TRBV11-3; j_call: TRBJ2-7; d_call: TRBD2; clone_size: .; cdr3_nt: TGTGCCAGCAGCCCCCGGACTAGCGGGTTCTCCTACGAGCAGTACTTC; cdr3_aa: CASSPRTSGFSYEQYF
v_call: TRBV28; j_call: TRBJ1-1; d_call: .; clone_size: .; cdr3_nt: TGTGCCAGCAACTATGGACGAGTCACTGAAGCTTTCTTT; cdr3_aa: CASNYGRVTEAFF
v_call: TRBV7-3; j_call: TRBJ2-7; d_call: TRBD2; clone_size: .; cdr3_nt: TGTGCCAGCAGCTTAGTGGCTAGCGGGAGCTACGAGCAGTACTTC; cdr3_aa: CASSLVASGSYEQYF
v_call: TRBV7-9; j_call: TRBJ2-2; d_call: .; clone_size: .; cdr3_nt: TGTGCCAGCAGCCTTGGGGGGAGCGGAGTTAGAACCGGGGAGCTGTTTTTT; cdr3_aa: CASSLGGSGVRTGELFF
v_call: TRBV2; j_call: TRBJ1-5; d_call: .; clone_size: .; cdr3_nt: TGTGCCAGCAGTAGATGGGTCGCCCAGGGTGCGAATCAGCCCCAGCATTTT; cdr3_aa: CASSRWVAQGANQPQHF
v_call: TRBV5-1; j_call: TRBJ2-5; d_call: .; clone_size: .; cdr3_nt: TGCGCCAGCAGCTTGGGAGGGGTTCAAGAGACCCAGTACTTC; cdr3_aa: CASSLGGVQETQYF
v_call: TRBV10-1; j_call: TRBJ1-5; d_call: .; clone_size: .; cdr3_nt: TGCGCCAGCAGAGAGACACAGGAGCAGCCCCAGCATTTT; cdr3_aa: CASRETQEQPQHF
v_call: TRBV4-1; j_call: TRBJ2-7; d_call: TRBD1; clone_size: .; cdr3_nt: TGCGCCAGCAGCCAAGGACAGGGGCCCTCCTACGAGCAGTACTTC; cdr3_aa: CASSQGQGPSYEQYF